The clone carrying this T cell receptor beta chain was seen repeatedly, ten times or more. This record comes from a study of spatial heterogeneity in lung cancer. In the study overall: The mean occurrence of each unique TCR and UMI combination in raw reads exceeded nine.

TCRdb reanalysed the 5' RACE reads using MiXCR and keeps one entry per CDR3 protein. The table has about 52,000 distinct CDR3 sequences, around 6.7% seen once; the top ten hold roughly 35%. The time point here: blood at routine non-recurrence follow-up after resection. Sequencing covered unsorted whole RNA taken from tumor, nontumor lung or frozen PBMC. Sequenced material: PBMCs, taken at follow-up. The TCR comes from a female donor with early-stage non-small cell lung cancer.

In DNA form, the CDR3 reads TGTGCCAGCAGCCCTATGACCCGGTCGCCCCTCCACTTT. Translation gives CASSPMTRSPLHF. This chain joins TRBV11-2 and TRBJ1-6; D ambiguous. Germline V gives CDR1 SGHAT, CDR2 FQNNGV. CDR3 size: 13 residues. Trimming left V 5 bases short and J 13 bases short, with 15 bases between.